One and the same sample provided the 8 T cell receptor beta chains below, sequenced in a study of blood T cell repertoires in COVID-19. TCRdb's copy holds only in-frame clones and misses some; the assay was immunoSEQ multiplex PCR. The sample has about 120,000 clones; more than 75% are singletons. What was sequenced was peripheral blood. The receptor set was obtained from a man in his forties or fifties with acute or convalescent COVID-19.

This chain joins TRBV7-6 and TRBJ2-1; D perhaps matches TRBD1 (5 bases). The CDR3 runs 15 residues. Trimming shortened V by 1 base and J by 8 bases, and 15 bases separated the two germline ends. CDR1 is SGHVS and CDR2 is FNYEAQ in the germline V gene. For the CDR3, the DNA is TGTGCCAGCAGCTTAGTCCAGGGTGGGTCGTATGAGCAGTTCTTC. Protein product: CASSLVQGGSYEQFF.

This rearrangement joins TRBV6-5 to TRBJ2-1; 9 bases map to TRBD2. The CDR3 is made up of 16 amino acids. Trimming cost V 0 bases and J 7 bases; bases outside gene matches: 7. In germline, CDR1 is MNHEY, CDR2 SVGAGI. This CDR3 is CASSYSPGLASNEQFF. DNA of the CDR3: TGTGCCAGCAGTTACTCCCCGGGACTAGCTTCTAATGAGCAGTTCTTC.

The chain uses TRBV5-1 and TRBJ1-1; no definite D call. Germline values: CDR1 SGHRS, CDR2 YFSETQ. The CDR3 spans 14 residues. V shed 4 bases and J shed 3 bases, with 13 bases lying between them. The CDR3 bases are TGCGCCAGCAGCCGCGGGTCCGGGGACACTGAAGCTTTCTTT. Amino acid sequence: CASSRGSGDTEAFF. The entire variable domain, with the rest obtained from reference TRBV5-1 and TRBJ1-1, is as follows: KAGVTQTPRYLIKTRGQQVTLSCSPISGHRSVSWYQQTPGQGLQFLFEYFSETQRNKGNFPGRFSGRQFSNSRSEMNVSTLELGDSALYLCASSRGSGDTEAFFGQGTRLTVV.

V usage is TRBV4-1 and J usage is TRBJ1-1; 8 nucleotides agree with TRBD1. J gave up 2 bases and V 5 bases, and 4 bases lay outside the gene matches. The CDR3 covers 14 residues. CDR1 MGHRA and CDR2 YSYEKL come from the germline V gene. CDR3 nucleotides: TGCGCCAGCAGCTTGGACAGGGAAAACACTGAAGCTTTCTTT. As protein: CASSLDRENTEAFF.

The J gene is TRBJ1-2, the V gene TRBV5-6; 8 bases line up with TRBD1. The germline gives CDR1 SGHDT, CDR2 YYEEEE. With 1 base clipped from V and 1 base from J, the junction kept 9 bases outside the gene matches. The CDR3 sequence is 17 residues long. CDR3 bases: TGTGCCAGCAGCTTGATGACAGGGGACTTCTATAACTATGGCTACACCTTC. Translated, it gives CASSLMTGDFYNYGYTF.

Here the CDR3 reads CASSRTGDYGYTF. CDR3 nucleotide sequence: TGCGCCAGCAGCCGAACAGGGGACTATGGCTACACCTTC. This chain links TRBV4-3 with TRBJ1-2; 7 bases map to TRBD1. J lost 3 bases, V lost 4 bases, and 2 bases had no gene match. Germline V gene sequence: CDR1 LGHNA, CDR2 YSLEER. The CDR3 extends over 13 amino acids.

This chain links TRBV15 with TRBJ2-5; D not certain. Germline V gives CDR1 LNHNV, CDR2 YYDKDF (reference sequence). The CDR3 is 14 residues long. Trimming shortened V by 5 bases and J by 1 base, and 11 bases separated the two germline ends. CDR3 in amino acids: CATSGSWAQETQYF. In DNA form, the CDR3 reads TGTGCCACCAGCGGAAGCTGGGCCCAAGAGACCCAGTACTTC.

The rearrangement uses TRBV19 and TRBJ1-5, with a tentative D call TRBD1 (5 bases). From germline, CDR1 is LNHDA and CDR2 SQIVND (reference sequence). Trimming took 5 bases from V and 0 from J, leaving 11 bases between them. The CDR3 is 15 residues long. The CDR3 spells CASSSQGYSNQPQHF. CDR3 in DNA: TGTGCCAGTAGTTCCCAGGGTTATAGCAATCAGCCCCAGCATTTT.